The clone carrying this T cell receptor beta chain was detected once. As yet, its antigen is unknown. One base away lies a much larger clone, so this may be a sequencing read error. This sample was taken from a study of tumor and adjacent non-tumor tissue in lung cancer. No cell sorting was done before RNA was extracted from the tissue. Study-wide points: Normal lung showed higher cumulative top 100 clone frequency than tumor.

TCRbeta libraries were built with three rounds of nested PCR, modified from ARM-PCR. In TCRdb, the multiplex PCR reads were re-called with MiXCR into one record per CDR3 protein. The sample holds 120,000 or so distinct CDR3 sequences, over 65% seen once. The clonotype was recovered from a man aged 30-40 years with non-small cell lung cancer. Sequencing was carried out using lung tumor tissue.

CDR3 nucleotides: TGCAGCGTCCGGGACCTCTGTGAGCAGTACTTC. This sequence encodes CSVRDLCEQYF. This chain links TRBV29-1 with TRBJ2-7, with D perhaps assigned TRBD1 or TRBD2 (5 bases each). The germline gives CDR1 SQVTM, CDR2 ANQGSEA. Trimming stripped 6 bases from V and 7 bases from J, with 13 bases between. The CDR3 is 11 residues long.